Listed here is a single T cell receptor (beta chain). Specified time point: persistent/refractory GD, antithyroid drugs over 5 years with positive TRAb. From PBMCs, RNA was extracted and then used to make the TCR library. V trimming: 5 bases; J trimming: 2 bases; junction bases outside the gene matches: 20. The CDR3 length is 22 residues. Germline loops: CDR1 SEHNR, CDR2 FQNEAQ (reference sequence). Both iRepertoire HTBI primers and Arm-PCR of CDR3 regions were used to build the TCR beta libraries. From the multiplex PCR reads, TCRdb called clonotypes with MiXCR, one entry per CDR3 protein. Among some 420,000 distinct CDR3 sequences listed, 22% were seen once. The data derive from a study of regulatory T cells in long-lasting Graves disease.

This chain links TRBV7-9 with TRBJ2-2; TRBD2 aligns across 13 bases. Material: peripheral blood mononuclear cells (PBMCs), obtained when the disease was refractory, from a patient treated with antithyroid drugs. The clonotype was recovered from a female donor with Graves disease. The CDR3: CASSLIRGLAGPGSANTGELFF. The CDR3 nucleotides are TGTGCCAGCAGCCTAATTAGGGGACTAGCGGGACCTGGGAGCGCAAACACCGGGGAGCTGTTTTTT.